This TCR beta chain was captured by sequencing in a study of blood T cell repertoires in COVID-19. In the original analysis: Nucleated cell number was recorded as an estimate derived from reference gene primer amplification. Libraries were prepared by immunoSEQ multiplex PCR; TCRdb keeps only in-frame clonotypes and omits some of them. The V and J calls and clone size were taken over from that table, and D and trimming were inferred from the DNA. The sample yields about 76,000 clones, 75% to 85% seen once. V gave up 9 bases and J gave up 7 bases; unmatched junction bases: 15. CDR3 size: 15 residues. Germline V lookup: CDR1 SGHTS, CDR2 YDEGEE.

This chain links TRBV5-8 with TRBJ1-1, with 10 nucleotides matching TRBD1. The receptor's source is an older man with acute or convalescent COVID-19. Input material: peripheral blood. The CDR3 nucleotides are TGTGCCACCGGTAGGGACAGGGGAAGTCTTAGTGAAGCTTTCTTT. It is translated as CATGRDRGSLSEAFF. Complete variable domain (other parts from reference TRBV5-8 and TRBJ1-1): EAGVTQSPTHLIKTRGQQATLRCSPISGHTSVYWYQQALGLGLQFLLWYDEGEERNRGNFPPRFSGRQFPNYSSELNVNALELEDSALYLCATGRDRGSLSEAFFGQGTRLTVV.